These 16 T cell receptor beta chains share one sample of origin, sequenced in a study of memory CD4+ T cells and cytomegalovirus serostatus. TCRdb's table, derived via immunoSEQ multiplex PCR, lists solely in-frame clones and lacks some. The table shows some 65,000 clones, with 80% occurring only once. Single viable CD3+CD4+CD8-CD45RO+ cells were sorted as the memory CD4+ T cells. Source material: memory CD4+ T cells from blood. These receptors all come from an adult in good health and CMV-seronegative. Some clones in this sample may be carry-over from other donors' samples.

This clone was counted only a few times. The rearrangement links TRBV11-3 to TRBJ2-2; 7 nucleotides align to TRBD1. J was trimmed by 4 bases and V by 2 bases; bases with no gene match: 13. CDR1 is SGHNT, CDR2 YENEEA, per germline. The CDR3 spans 18 residues. As DNA, the CDR3 is TGTGCCAGCAGCTTAAGTCAGGGTGGGACAGCCAGCACCGGGGAGCTGTTTTTT. Encoded protein: CASSLSQGGTASTGELFF.

The chain combines TRBV6-6 with TRBJ2-2; D gene ambiguous. CDR1 MNHNY and CDR2 SVGAGI come from the germline V gene (reference sequence). The CDR3 is 14 amino acids. The V gene lost 5 bases and the J gene lost 4 bases, with 11 bases spanning the gap. CDR3 region: CASSPLPGTGELFF. CDR3 in DNA: TGTGCCAGCAGTCCTCTGCCGGGCACCGGGGAGCTGTTTTTT.

This clone was detected a few times. The V call is TRBV2, the J call TRBJ2-7; D gene ambiguous. The V end lost 1 base, the J end lost 2 bases, and 6 bases lay between the germline ends. The germline V gene has CDR1 SNHLY and CDR2 FYNNEI. The CDR3 length is 13 residues. CDR3 amino acids: CASSEGTAYEQYF. CDR3 coding DNA: TGTGCCAGCAGTGAAGGAACAGCCTACGAGCAGTACTTC.

This clone was seen more than once but under ten times. This sequence joins TRBV4-1 and TRBJ1-3; 7 bases agree with TRBD1. The germline V gene encodes CDR1 MGHRA and CDR2 YSYEKL. Trimming took 4 bases from V and 4 from J; bases not matched to a gene: 22. The length of the CDR3 is 20 residues. CDR3 sequence: CASSRPNRGGNYLMGNTIYF. The CDR3 nucleotides are TGCGCCAGCAGCCGGCCCAACAGGGGCGGCAATTACCTAATGGGAAACACCATATATTTT.

The V gene is TRBV25-1, the J gene TRBJ2-3; D may match TRBD1 or TRBD2 (6 bases each). The CDR3 runs to 14 residues. Germline V gives CDR1 MGHDK, CDR2 SYGVNS. V was trimmed by 4 bases and J by 0 bases, leaving 8 bases between them. CDR3 loop: CASSAGGSTDTQYF. CDR3 sequence (DNA): TGTGCCAGCAGTGCCGGGGGCAGCACAGATACGCAGTATTTT.

This chain joins TRBV29-1 and TRBJ2-3; the D gene is possibly TRBD1 (6 bases). Germline values: CDR1 SQVTM, CDR2 ANQGSEA. V was shortened by 5 bases and J by 3 bases, with 12 bases between the two germline ends. The CDR3 has 13 amino acids. The CDR3 here is CSVFRGGTDTQYF. The CDR3 coding sequence is TGCAGCGTTTTCAGGGGTGGGACAGATACGCAGTATTTT.

This chain uses TRBV7-2 with TRBJ2-1, with TRBD2 matching over 8 bases. Losses at the gene ends were 2 bases for V and 7 bases for J; bases not matched to a gene: 1. The CDR3 length is 13 residues. Germline-derived CDR1 and CDR2 are SGHTA and FQGNSA. CDR3 loop: CASSLQRENEQFF. Here the CDR3 DNA reads TGTGCCAGCAGCTTACAGCGGGAGAATGAGCAGTTCTTC.

Here the CDR3 reads CASREGQVFYEQYF. The CDR3, as DNA: TGTGCCAGCAGGGAGGGACAGGTCTTTTACGAGCAGTACTTC. The genes are TRBV6-1 and TRBJ2-7, with 8 bases fitting TRBD1. The CDR3 has 14 amino acids. J was trimmed by 4 bases and V by 6 bases; bases with no gene match: 8. The germline CDR1 and CDR2 sequences are MNHNS and SASEGT.

The chain uses TRBV7-2 and TRBJ1-2, with a tentative D call TRBD1 (6 bases). Per germline, CDR1 SGHTA and CDR2 FQGNSA. V lost 5 bases to trimming and J lost 7 bases, with 20 bases between them. This CDR3 region has 15 residues. CDR3: CASSPRPRGAGGYTF. Here the CDR3 DNA reads TGTGCCAGCAGCCCCCGTCCGAGGGGGGCAGGTGGCTACACCTTC.

As DNA, the CDR3 is TGTGCCAGCAGCTTAGGTCGAACGCGGGAATTATACAATGAGCAGTTCTTC. This gives the protein CASSLGRTRELYNEQFF. V and J are TRBV7-9 and TRBJ2-1; D possibly corresponds to TRBD2 (6 bases). V was trimmed by 1 base and J by 4 bases, leaving 17 bases between them. Germline V lookup: CDR1 SEHNR, CDR2 FQNEAQ (reference sequence). This CDR3 spans 17 amino acids. Supplemented by reference TRBV7-9 and TRBJ2-1, the full variable domain reads DTGVSQNPRHKITKRGQNVTFRCDPISEHNRLYWYRQTLGQGPEFLTYFQNEAQLEKSRLLSDRFSAERPKGSFSTLEIQRTEQGDSAMYLCASSLGRTRELYNEQFFGPGTRLTVL.

J is TRBJ2-5 and V is TRBV7-2, with D possibly TRBD1 on 5 matching bases. The germline gives CDR1 SGHTA, CDR2 FQGNSA. The CDR3 has 14 residues. V was cut by 1 base and J by 5 bases, with 11 bases left in between. For the CDR3, the DNA is TGTGCCAGCAGCTTAGGGCAGGGATCCGAGACCCAGTACTTC. It encodes CASSLGQGSETQYF. The full variable domain, its missing parts supplied by reference TRBV7-2 and TRBJ2-5, is GAGVSQSPSNKVTEKGKDVELRCDPISGHTALYWYRQSLGQGLEFLIYFQGNSAPDKSGLPSDRFSAERTGGSVSTLTIQRTQQEDSAVYLCASSLGQGSETQYFGPGTRLLVL.

The sample holds one count of this clone. The chain uses TRBV5-6 and TRBJ2-7; no definite D call. V was shortened by 4 bases and J by 3 bases, with 20 bases between the two germline ends. This CDR3 has 16 amino acids. Germline assignment: CDR1 SGHDT and CDR2 YYEEEE. CDR3 sequence: CASSQGFSLSGYEQYF. DNA of the CDR3: TGTGCCAGCAGCCAAGGATTCTCCCTCTCTGGCTACGAGCAGTACTTC.

This clone was recorded once. The sample carries other DNA sequences with the same CDR3. The chain is built from TRBV30 and TRBJ1-2, with D uncertain. This CDR3 contains 13 residues. Germline CDR1 is GTSNPN and CDR2 is SVGIG (reference sequence). Trimming took off 3 bases at V and 1 base at J, with 9 bases between the two ends. Written as DNA, the CDR3 is TGTGCCTGGAGCGTAAGGAATAACTATGGCTACACCTTC. It encodes CAWSVRNNYGYTF.

This chain links TRBV7-2 with TRBJ2-7; maybe TRBD2 (5 bases). Germline assignment: CDR1 SGHTA and CDR2 FQGNSA. V was shortened by 5 bases and J by 2 bases, with 16 bases between the two germline ends. The CDR3 runs to 15 residues. CDR3 sequence: CASSTPGRLPYEQYF. The CDR3 nucleotides read TGTGCCAGCAGCACCCCGGGGAGACTGCCCTACGAGCAGTACTTC.

This sequence joins TRBV19 and TRBJ1-1; a possible D gene is TRBD1 (5 bases). The ends were cut back, 5 bases at V and 1 base at J, with 8 bases in the middle. Germline CDR1 reads LNHDA; CDR2 reads SQIVND (reference sequence). The CDR3 spans 13 residues. DNA of the CDR3: TGTGCCAGTAGTGGGGCTTCGAACACTGAAGCTTTCTTT. Protein: CASSGASNTEAFF.

V and J are TRBV11-2 and TRBJ2-1; D might be TRBD1 (6 bases). The CDR3 sequence is 16 residues long. V was shortened by 1 base and J by 0 bases, with 10 bases between the two germline ends. Germline CDR1 is SGHAT and CDR2 is FQNNGV. DNA of the CDR3: TGTGCCAGCAGCTTAGTATCAGGGGTCTCCTACAATGAGCAGTTCTTC. Its translation is CASSLVSGVSYNEQFF.